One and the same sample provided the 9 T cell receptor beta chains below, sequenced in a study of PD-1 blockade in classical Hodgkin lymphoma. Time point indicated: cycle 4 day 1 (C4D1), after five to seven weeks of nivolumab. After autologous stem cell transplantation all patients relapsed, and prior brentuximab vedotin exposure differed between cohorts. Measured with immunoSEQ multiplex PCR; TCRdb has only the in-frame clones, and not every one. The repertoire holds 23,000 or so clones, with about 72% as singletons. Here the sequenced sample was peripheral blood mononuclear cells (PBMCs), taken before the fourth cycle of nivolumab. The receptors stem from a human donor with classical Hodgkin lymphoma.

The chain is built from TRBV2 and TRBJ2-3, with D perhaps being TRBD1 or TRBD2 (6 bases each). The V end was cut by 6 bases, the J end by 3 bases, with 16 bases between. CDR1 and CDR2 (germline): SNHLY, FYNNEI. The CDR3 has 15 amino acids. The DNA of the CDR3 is TGTGCCAGCAGGGGCACGGGGGCTCTGACAGATACGCAGTATTTT. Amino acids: CASRGTGALTDTQYF.

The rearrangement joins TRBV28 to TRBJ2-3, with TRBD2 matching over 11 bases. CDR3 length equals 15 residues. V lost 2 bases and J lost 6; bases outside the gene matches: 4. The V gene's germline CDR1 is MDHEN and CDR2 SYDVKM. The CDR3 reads CASSLLAGGPDTQYF. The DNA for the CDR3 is TGTGCCAGCAGTTTACTAGCGGGGGGCCCGGATACGCAGTATTTT.

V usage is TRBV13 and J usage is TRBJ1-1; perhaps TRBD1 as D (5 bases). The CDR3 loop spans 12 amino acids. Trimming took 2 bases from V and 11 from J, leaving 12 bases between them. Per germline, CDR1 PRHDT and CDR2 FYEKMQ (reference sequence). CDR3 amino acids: CASSLKGGTAFF. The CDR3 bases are TGTGCCAGCAGCTTAAAAGGAGGGACCGCTTTCTTT. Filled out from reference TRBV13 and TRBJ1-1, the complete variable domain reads AAGVIQSPRHLIKEKRETATLKCYPIPRHDTVYWYQQGPGQDPQFLISFYEKMQSDKGSIPDRFSAQQFSDYHSELNMSSLELGDSALYFCASSLKGGTAFFGQGTRLTVV.

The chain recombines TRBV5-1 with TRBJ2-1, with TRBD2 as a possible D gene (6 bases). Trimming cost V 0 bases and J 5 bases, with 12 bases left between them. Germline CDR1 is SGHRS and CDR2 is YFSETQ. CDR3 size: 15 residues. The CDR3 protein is CASSLAGDINNEQFF. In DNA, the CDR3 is TGCGCCAGCAGCTTGGCGGGGGATATCAACAATGAGCAGTTCTTC.

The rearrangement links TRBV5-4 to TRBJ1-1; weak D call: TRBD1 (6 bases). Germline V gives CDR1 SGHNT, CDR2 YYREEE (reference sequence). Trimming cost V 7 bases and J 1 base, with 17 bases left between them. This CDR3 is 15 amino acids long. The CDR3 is CASSLGGGQNTEAFF. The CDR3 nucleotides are TGTGCCAGCTCCCTCGGTGGGGGACAGAACACTGAAGCTTTCTTT.

The CDR3 DNA sequence: TGTGCCAGCAGCTTAGCCGTCTTGGGGGACACAGATACGCAGTATTTT. This sequence encodes CASSLAVLGDTDTQYF. The chain links TRBV7-9 to TRBJ2-3; D tentatively fits TRBD1 or TRBD2 (5 bases each). The germline V gene has CDR1 SEHNR and CDR2 FQNEAQ (reference sequence). This CDR3 has 16 residues. V lost 0 bases and J lost 2, with 12 bases in between. The full variable domain, completed using reference TRBV7-9 and TRBJ2-3, is DTGVSQNPRHKITKRGQNVTFRCDPISEHNRLYWYRQTLGQGPEFLTYFQNEAQLEKSRLLSDRFSAERPKGSFSTLEIQRTEQGDSAMYLCASSLAVLGDTDTQYFGPGTRLTVL.

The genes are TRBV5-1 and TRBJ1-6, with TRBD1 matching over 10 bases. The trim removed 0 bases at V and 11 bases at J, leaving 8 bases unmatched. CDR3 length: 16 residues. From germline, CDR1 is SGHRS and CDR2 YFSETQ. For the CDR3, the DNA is TGCGCCAGCAGCTTGGAAACGGGACAGGGGTCGACACCCCTCCACTTT. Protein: CASSLETGQGSTPLHF.

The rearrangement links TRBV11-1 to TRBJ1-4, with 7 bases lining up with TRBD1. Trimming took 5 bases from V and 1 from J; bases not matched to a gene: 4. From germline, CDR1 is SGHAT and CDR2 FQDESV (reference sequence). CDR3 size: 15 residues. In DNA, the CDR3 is TGTGCCAGCAGCGCCCGACAGGGAACTAATGAAAAACTGTTTTTT. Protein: CASSARQGTNEKLFF.

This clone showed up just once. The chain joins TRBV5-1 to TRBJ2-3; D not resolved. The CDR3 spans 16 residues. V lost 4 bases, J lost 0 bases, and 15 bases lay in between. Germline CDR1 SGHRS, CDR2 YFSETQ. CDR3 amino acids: CASSEVAGSSTDTQYF. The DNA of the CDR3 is TGCGCCAGCAGCGAGGTGGCAGGCTCTAGCACAGATACGCAGTATTTT.